A single sample is the source of the 7 T cell receptor beta chains below, sequenced in a study of CD8 T cells in Susac syndrome (dated by TCRdb to between 2018 and 2021). The protocol used for the library was the immunoSEQ multiplex PCR assay. RNA was extracted using the RNeasy kit, and roughly 0.5 to 1 ug of the RNA was reverse transcribed with random hexamers. The public sequencing data were trimmed at Q25 with fastp and processed into clonotypes with MiXCR by TCRdb, which kept only in-frame beta chains. Merged by CDR3 protein, the rows form single entries marked with the most common genes and DNA. This sample has 250,000 or so distinct CDR3 sequences in its table, and about 93% of those were observed once. Roughly 0.07% of the sample is in the top ten clones. Sequencing input: CD4+ T cells from PBMCs. These receptors were collected from a human donor with multiple sclerosis.

V gene TRBV29-1 combines with J gene TRBJ2-1; D is unresolved. The germline CDR1 and CDR2 sequences are SQVTM and ANQGSEA. V dropped 4 bases and J dropped 7 bases, with 8 bases sitting between them. CDR3 length: 11 amino acids. The CDR3 reads CSVGYENEQFF. The CDR3 DNA reads as TGCAGCGTTGGTTACGAGAATGAGCAGTTCTTC.

This clonotype was recorded once. The V gene is TRBV29-1, the J gene TRBJ2-1, with D tentatively TRBD2 (6 bases). The CDR3 is made up of 13 amino acids. The V end was cut by 4 bases, the J end by 3 bases, with 10 bases between. CDR1 is SQVTM and CDR2 is ANQGSEA in the germline V gene. This chain's CDR3 is CSVVGGIYNEQFF. The DNA for the CDR3 is TGCAGCGTTGTTGGGGGGATCTACAATGAGCAGTTCTTC.

In its sample, this clonotype was seen a few times. This chain links TRBV6-1 with TRBJ2-4; possible D gene TRBD1, 6 bases. Trimming removed 1 base at V and 7 bases at J, with 8 bases between. This CDR3 region has 13 residues. The V gene's germline CDR1 is MNHNS and CDR2 SASEGT. CDR3 protein: CASSEGQGNIQYF. The CDR3 DNA is TGTGCCAGCAGTGAAGGGCAGGGGAACATTCAGTACTTC.

The CDR3 DNA sequence: TGTGCCAGCAGCCGCTTGGTGGCGACCGGGGCCAACGTCCTGACTTTC. It yields the protein CASSRLVATGANVLTF. V and J are TRBV7-8 and TRBJ2-6; D not resolved. Germline V lookup: CDR1 SGHVS, CDR2 FQNEAQ. The CDR3 consists of 16 residues. V dropped 5 bases and J dropped 4 bases, with 15 bases sitting between them.

The CDR3 reads CASSPRQGASNQPQHF. For the CDR3, the DNA is TGTGCCAGTAGTCCCCGACAGGGGGCTAGCAATCAGCCCCAGCATTTT. The chain combines TRBV19 with TRBJ1-5; TRBD1 matches at 10 bases. The V and J ends lost 5 bases and 0 bases, in that order; junction bases with no gene match: 4. This CDR3 is built from 16 residues. Germline V gene lookup returns CDR1 LNHDA and CDR2 SQIVND (reference sequence). The variable domain in full, completed from reference TRBV19 and TRBJ1-5, reads DGGITQSPKYLFRKEGQNVTLSCEQNLNHDAMYWYRQDPGQGLRLIYYSQIVNDFQKGDIAEGYSVSREKKESFPLTVTSAQKNPTAFYLCASSPRQGASNQPQHFGDGTRLSIL.

This clonotype was counted once. The V call is TRBV4-2, the J call TRBJ2-2, with 8 bases fitting TRBD2. V was pared by 1 base and J by 3 bases, with 4 bases of the junction left unmatched. There are 16 residues in the CDR3. From germline, CDR1 is LGHNA and CDR2 YNFKEQ. The CDR3 coding sequence is TGTGCCAGCAGCCAAGGGTCGGGAGGGTACACCGGGGAGCTGTTTTTT. Protein: CASSQGSGGYTGELFF.

CDR3 loop: CSVPKTSGTDTQYF. The CDR3 region has the DNA TGCAGTGTTCCGAAGACTAGCGGCACAGATACGCAGTATTTT. V is TRBV20-1 and J is TRBJ2-3; TRBD2 aligns across 8 bases. With 7 bases clipped from V and 1 base from J, the junction kept 7 bases outside the gene matches. The germline V gene encodes CDR1 DFQATT and CDR2 SNEGSKA (reference sequence). The CDR3 sequence is 14 residues long.